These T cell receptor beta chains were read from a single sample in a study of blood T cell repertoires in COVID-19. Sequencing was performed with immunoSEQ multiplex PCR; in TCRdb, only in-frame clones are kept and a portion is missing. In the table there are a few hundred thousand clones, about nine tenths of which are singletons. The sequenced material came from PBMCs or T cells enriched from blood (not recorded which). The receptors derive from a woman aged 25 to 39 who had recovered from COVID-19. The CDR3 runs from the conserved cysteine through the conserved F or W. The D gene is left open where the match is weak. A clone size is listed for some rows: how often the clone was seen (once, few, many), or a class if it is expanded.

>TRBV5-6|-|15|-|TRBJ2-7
CASSPAGTYNYEQYF
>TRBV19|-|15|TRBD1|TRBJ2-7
CASSIGQASSYEQYF
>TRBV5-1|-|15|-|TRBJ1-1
CASSSDGQKNTEAFF
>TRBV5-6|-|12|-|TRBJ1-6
CASSLGRAFLHF
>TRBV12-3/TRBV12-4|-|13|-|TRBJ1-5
CASSPSRDQPQHF
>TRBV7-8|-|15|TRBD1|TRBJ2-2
CASSIWTGPTGELFF
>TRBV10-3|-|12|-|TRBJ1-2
CATQVKDYGYTF
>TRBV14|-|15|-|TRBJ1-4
CASSHIQGTGGKLFF
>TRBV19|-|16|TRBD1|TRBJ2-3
CASSPGTGGEADTQYF
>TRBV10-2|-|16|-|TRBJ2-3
CASSVAGAGPDNTQYF
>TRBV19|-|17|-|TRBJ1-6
CASRTTGGSSYNSPLHF
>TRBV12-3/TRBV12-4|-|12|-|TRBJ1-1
CASSSLAPEAFF
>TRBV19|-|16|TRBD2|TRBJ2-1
CASSIAGGRAYNEQFF
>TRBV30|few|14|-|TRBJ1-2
CAWSADSSNYGYTF
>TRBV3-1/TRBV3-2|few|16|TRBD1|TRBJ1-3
CASSLAGGPTGNTIYF
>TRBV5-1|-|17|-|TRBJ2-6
CASSLGGGAGGANVLTF
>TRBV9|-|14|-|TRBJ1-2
CASSVGGGNYGYTF
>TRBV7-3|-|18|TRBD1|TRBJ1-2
CASSLSPPRQGFNYGYTF
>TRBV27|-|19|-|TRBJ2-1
CASSSLGTLLYSSYNEQFF
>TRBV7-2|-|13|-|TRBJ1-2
CASSLDRSYGYTF
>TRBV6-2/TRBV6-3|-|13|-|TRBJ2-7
CASSSDNSYEQYF
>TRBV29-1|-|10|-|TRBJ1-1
CSATEIEAFF
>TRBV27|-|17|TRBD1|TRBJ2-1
CASSQGQGVSLFKVRFF